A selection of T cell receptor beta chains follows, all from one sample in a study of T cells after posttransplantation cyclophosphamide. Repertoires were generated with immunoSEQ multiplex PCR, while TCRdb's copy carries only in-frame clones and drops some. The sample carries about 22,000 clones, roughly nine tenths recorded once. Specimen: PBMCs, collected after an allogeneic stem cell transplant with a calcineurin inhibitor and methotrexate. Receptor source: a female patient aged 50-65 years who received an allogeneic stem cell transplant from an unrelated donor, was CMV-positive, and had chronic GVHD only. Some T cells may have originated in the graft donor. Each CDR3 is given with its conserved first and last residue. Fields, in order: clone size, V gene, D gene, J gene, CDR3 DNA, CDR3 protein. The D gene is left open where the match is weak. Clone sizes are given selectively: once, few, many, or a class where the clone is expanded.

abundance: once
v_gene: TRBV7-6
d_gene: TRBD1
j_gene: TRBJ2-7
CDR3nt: TGTGCCAGCAGCACCTTGACAGGGGAAGTCTCCTACGAGCAGTACTTC
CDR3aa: CASSTLTGEVSYEQYF

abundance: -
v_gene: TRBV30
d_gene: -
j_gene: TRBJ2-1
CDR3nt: TGTGCCTGGAGCCTAGCCAATGAGCAGTTCTTC
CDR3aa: CAWSLANEQFF

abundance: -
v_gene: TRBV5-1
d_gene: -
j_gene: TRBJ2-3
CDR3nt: TGCGCCAGCAGCCTCAGTCAGGGAGATACGCAGTATTTT
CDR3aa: CASSLSQGDTQYF

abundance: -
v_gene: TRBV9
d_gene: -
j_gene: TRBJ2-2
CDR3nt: TGTGCCAGCAGCGTAGTTGATTTTGTCGGGTCCCCGAACACCGGGGAGCTGTTTTTT
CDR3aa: CASSVVDFVGSPNTGELFF

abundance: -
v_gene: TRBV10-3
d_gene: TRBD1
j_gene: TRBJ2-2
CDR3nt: TGTGCCATCTCGGGGACAGGGGACACCGGGGAGCTGTTTTTT
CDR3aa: CAISGTGDTGELFF

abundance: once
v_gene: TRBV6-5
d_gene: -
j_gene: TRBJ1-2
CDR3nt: TGTGCCAGCAGACGCGGACAGAAGATCAACTATGGCTACACCTTC
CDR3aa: CASRRGQKINYGYTF

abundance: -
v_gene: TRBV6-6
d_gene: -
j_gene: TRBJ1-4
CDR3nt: TGTGCCAGCAGTTACCCGGGACTCCAGAATGAAAAACTGTTTTTT
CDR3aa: CASSYPGLQNEKLFF

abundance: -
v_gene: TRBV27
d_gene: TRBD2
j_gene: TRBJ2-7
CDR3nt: TGTGCCAGCAGTTTAGATGGACTAGCGGGAGCCTACGAGCAGTACTTC
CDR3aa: CASSLDGLAGAYEQYF

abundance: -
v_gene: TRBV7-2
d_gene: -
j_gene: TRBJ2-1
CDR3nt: TGTGCCAGCACCGACTTTTTTTTCCGAGAGGCGTACAATGAGCAGTTCTTC
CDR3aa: CASTDFFFREAYNEQFF

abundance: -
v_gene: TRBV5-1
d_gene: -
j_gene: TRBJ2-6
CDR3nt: TGCGCCAGCAGCTTTCGTCAGGGTGGCACCCCTGGGGCCAACGTCCTGACTTTC
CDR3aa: CASSFRQGGTPGANVLTF

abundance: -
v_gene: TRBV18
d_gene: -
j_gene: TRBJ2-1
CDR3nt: TGTGCCAGCTCACCACCCAGGGTGTCCTTTTACAATGAGCAGTTCTTC
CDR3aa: CASSPPRVSFYNEQFF

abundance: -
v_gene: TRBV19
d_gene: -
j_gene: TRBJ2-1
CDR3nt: TGTGCCAGTGGGCGACAGACCCGAGCCAGTGGTGAGCAGTTCTTC
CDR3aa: CASGRQTRASGEQFF

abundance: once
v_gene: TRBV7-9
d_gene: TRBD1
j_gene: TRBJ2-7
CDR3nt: TGTGCCAGCAGCTTAGGACAGGGGAGCGGCTACGAGCAGTACTTC
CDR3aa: CASSLGQGSGYEQYF

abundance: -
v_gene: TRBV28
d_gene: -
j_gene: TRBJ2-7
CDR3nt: TGTGCCGCATCCCCCCTTACCATGACTTTCACCTACGAGCAGTACTTC
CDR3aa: CAASPLTMTFTYEQYF

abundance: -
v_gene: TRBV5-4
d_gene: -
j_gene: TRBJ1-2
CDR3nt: TGTGCCAGCAGCTTGGGACAGAACTATGGCTACACCTTC
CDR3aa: CASSLGQNYGYTF

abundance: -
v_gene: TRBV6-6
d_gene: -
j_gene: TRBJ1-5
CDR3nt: TGTGCCAGCAGTCTCGGACAGAACAATCAGCCCCAGCATTTT
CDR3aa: CASSLGQNNQPQHF

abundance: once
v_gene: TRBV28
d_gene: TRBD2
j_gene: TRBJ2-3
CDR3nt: TGTGCCAGCAGTTTATCTAGCGGAGCAGATACGCAGTATTTT
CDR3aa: CASSLSSGADTQYF

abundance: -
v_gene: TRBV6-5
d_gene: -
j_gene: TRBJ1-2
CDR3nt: TGTGCCAGCAGGACAGTACTGGTTGGCTACACCTTC
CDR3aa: CASRTVLVGYTF

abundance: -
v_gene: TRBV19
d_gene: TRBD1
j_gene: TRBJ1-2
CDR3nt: TGTGCCAGTAGTCCAGGGGGCAGGGTCTATGGCTACACCTTC
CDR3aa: CASSPGGRVYGYTF

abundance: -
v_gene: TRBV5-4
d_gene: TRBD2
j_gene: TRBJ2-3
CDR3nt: TGTGCCAGCAGCTTGCCGGGACTAGCGGAATCAGATACGCAGTATTTT
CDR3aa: CASSLPGLAESDTQYF

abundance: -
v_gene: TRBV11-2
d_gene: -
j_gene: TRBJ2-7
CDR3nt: TGTGCCAGCAGCACCAGGGAATGGTCCTACGAGCAGTACTTC
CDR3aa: CASSTREWSYEQYF

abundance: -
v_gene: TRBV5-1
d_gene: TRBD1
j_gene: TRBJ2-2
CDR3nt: TGCGCCAGCAGCTTGGCAGGGGGCGCGGAGCTGTTTTTT
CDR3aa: CASSLAGGAELFF

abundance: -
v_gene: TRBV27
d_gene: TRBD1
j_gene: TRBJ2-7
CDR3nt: TGTGCCAGCAGTCGACAGGGCGAATTGGGGGAGCAGTACTTC
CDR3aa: CASSRQGELGEQYF

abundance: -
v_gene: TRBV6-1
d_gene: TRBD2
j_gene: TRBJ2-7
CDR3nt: TGTGCCAGCAGTTTGGGGAGGGCCCTCGAGCAGTACTTC
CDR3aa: CASSLGRALEQYF

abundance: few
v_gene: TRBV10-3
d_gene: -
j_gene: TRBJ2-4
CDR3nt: TGTGCCATCAGTGAGTCAGGGGGGGGAAACATTCAGTACTTC
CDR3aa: CAISESGGGNIQYF

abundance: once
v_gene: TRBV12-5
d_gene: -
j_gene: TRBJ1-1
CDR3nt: TGTGCTGCGTCAGGGGACCGCAACACTGAAGCTTTCTTT
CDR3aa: CAASGDRNTEAFF

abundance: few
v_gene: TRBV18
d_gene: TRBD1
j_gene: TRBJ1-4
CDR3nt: TGTGCCAGCTCACTGGGGACAGGGGAGAATGAAAAACTGTTTTTT
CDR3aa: CASSLGTGENEKLFF

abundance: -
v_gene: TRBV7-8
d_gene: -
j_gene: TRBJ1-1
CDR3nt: TGTGCCAGCAGCTTGCGGGACACTGAAGCTTTCTTT
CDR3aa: CASSLRDTEAFF

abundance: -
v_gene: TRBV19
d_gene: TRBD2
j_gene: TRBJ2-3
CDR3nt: TGTGCCAGTAGTCTGCTAGCGGCCGGGCCAGATACGCAGTATTTT
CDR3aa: CASSLLAAGPDTQYF

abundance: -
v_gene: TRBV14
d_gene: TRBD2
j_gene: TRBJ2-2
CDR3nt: TGTGCCAGCAGCCAGCGACTAGCATGGTGGACCGGGGAGCTGTTTTTT
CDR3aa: CASSQRLAWWTGELFF

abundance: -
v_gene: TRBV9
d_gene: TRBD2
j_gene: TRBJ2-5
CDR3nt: TGTGCCAGCAGCGCCCGGACTAGCGGGAGGACAGAGACCCAGTACTTC
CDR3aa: CASSARTSGRTETQYF

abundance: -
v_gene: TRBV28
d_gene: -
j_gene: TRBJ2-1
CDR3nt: TGTGCCAGCTCCGGAGTCGGCAATGAGCAGTTCTTC
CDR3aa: CASSGVGNEQFF

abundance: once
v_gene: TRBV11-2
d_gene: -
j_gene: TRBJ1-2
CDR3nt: TGTGCCAGCAGCTTAGATCTGGCCAGGAATGGCTACACCTTC
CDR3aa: CASSLDLARNGYTF

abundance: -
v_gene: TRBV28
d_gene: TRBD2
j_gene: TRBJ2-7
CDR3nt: TGTGCCAGCAGTTTATTGGGGACTATTCTCGAACCGCCGTCTTTCCACGAGCAGTACTTC
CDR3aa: CASSLLGTILEPPSFHEQYF

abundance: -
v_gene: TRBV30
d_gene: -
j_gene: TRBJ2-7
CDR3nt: TGTGCCTGGTCACAGAACGACTACGAGCAGTACTTC
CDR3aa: CAWSQNDYEQYF

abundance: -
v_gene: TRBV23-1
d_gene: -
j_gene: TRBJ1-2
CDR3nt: TGCGCCAGCAGTCACACCCACCGGACTCTATATGGCTACACCTTC
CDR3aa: CASSHTHRTLYGYTF

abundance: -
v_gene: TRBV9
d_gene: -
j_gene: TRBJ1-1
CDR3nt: TGTGCCAGCAGCACCCCCGGGGGGGGAGGGACTGAAGCTTTCTTT
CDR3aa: CASSTPGGGGTEAFF

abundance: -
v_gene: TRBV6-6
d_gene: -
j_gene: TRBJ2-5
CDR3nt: TGTGCCAGCAGTTACCGAGAGACCCAGTACTTC
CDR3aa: CASSYRETQYF

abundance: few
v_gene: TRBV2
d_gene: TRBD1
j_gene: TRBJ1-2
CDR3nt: TGTGCCAGCAGTGAACGGACAGGGAGGTCCTATGGCTACACCTTC
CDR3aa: CASSERTGRSYGYTF

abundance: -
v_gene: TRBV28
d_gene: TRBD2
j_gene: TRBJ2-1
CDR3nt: TGTGCCAGCACTCTCAGCGGGGATGAGCAGTTCTTC
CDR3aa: CASTLSGDEQFF

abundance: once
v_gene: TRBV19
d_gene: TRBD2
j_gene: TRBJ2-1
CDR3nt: TGTGCCAGTAGTACCCGGACTAGCGGGACTTACAATGAGCAGTTCTTC
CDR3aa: CASSTRTSGTYNEQFF

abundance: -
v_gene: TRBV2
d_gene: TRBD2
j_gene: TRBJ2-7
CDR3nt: TGTGCCAGCAGTGATCGCGAGCGGGGACCGAACTCCTACGAGCAGTACTTC
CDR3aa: CASSDRERGPNSYEQYF

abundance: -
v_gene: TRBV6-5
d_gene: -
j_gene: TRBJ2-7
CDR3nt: TGTGCCAGCTCGAGGCACAGGGACTCCTACGAGCAGTACTTC
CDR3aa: CASSRHRDSYEQYF

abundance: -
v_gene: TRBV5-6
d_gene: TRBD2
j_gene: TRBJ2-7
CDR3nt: TGTGCCAGCAGCTTACTAGCGGGTTACGAGCAGTACTTC
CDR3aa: CASSLLAGYEQYF

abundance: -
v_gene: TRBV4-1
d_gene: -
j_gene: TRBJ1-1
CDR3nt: TGCGCCAGCTCTTTTCGGGTCCAGGGGAGCACTGAAGCTTTCTTT
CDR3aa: CASSFRVQGSTEAFF

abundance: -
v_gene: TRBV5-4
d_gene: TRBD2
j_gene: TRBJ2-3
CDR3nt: TGTGCCAGCAGCCGTTTCGGGGGGAGCACAGATACGCAGTATTTT
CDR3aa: CASSRFGGSTDTQYF

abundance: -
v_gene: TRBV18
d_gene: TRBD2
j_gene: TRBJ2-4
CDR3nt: TGTGCCAGCTCACCTCAGAGAACCGGGACTAGCGGGATAGCCAAAAACATTCAGTACTTC
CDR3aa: CASSPQRTGTSGIAKNIQYF

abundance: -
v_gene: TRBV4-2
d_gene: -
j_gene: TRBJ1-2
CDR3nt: TGTGCCAGCAGCCAAGAGGGCGGGGGCGCTTACTATGGCTACACCTTC
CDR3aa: CASSQEGGGAYYGYTF

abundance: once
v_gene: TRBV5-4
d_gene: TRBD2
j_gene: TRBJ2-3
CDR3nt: TGTGCCAGCAGCTTACTAGCGGGAGATACGCAGTATTTT
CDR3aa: CASSLLAGDTQYF

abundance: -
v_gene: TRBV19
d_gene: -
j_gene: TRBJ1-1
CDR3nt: TGTGCCAGTAGTGGGGCGTGGGGGCGGTACACTGAAGCTTCCTTT
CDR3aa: CASSGAWGRYTEASF

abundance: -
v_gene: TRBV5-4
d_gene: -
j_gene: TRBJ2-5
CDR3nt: TGTGCCAGCAGCTTGGTCGGGGGAGAGACCCAGTACTTC
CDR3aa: CASSLVGGETQYF

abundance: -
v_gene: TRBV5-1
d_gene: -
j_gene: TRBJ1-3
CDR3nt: TGCGCCAGCAGCTTGGCCCGGACACCTAGGCCTGGAAACACCATATATTTT
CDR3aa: CASSLARTPRPGNTIYF

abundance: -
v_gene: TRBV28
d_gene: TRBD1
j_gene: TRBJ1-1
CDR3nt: TGTGCCAGCAGACGACAATACAGGGGGCTTTTCGCTTTCTTT
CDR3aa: CASRRQYRGLFAFF